Listed here are 10 T cell receptor beta chains from one sample, sequenced in a study of PD-1 blockade in classical Hodgkin lymphoma. The time point denotes: cycle 4 day 1 (C4D1), after more than five weeks of nivolumab. In every patient, relapse followed autologous stem cell transplantation, while exposure to brentuximab vedotin differed. The repertoire was sequenced with immunoSEQ multiplex PCR; TCRdb's copy has only in-frame clones and lacks some. The sample consists of approximately 61,000 clones, roughly nine tenths of them appearing once. This specimen was peripheral blood mononuclear cells (PBMCs), taken before the fourth cycle of nivolumab. These receptor sequences come from a human donor with classical Hodgkin lymphoma.

The chain has TRBV6-6 and TRBJ2-4, with D maybe TRBD1 (5 bases). Germline CDR1 MNHNY, CDR2 SVGAGI (reference sequence). Trimming stripped 1 base from V and 3 bases from J, with 13 bases between. The CDR3 spans 16 residues. The CDR3 is CASSYLETESKNIQYF. CDR3 in DNA: TGTGCCAGCAGTTACTTGGAGACAGAAAGCAAAAACATTCAGTACTTC.

The chain couples TRBV5-1 to TRBJ1-1; the D is unclear. Germline assignment: CDR1 SGHRS and CDR2 YFSETQ. The CDR3 runs 16 residues. Trimming took off 0 bases at V and 2 bases at J, with 14 bases between the two ends. The CDR3 bases are TGCGCCAGCAGCTTGGCCACCATGGGCAGCAACACTGAAGCTTTCTTT. This codes for CASSLATMGSNTEAFF.

This sequence joins TRBV28 and TRBJ2-7; D uncertain. V was clipped by 1 base and J by 6 bases, with 4 bases between them. Germline V gene lookup returns CDR1 MDHEN and CDR2 SYDVKM. This CDR3 comprises 11 residues. CDR3 sequence: CASSLSPEQYF. CDR3 nucleotides: TGTGCCAGCAGTTTATCCCCCGAGCAGTACTTC.

This clone has only a few counts. The CDR3: CASSQQRVTEAFF. In DNA, the CDR3 is TGTGCCAGCAGCCAACAAAGGGTAACGGAAGCTTTCTTT. The rearrangement joins TRBV14 to TRBJ1-1; D unclear. CDR1 SGHDN and CDR2 FVKESK come from the germline V gene. This CDR3 comprises 13 residues. V lost 2 bases to trimming and J lost 8 bases, with 12 bases between them.

The rearrangement uses TRBV6-5 and TRBJ1-1; unclear D gene. Germline CDR1 MNHEY, CDR2 SVGAGI. The ends were cut back, 7 bases at V and 1 base at J, with 13 bases in the middle. The CDR3 covers 14 residues. As DNA, the CDR3 is TGTGCCAGCACGCCGCGGGGAGGGAACACTGAAGCTTTCTTT. Residues: CASTPRGGNTEAFF.

The chain recombines TRBV12-2 with TRBJ2-3; the table's TRBD2 call for D was not verified on the DNA. TRBV12-2 constitutes a pseudogene. The CDR3 covers 18 residues. This CDR3 is CASRLADRLAGGPDTQYF. The CDR3 region has the DNA TGTGCAAGTCGCTTAGCGGACCGACTAGCGGGGGGGCCGGATACGCAGTATTTT.

The chain combines TRBV7-9 with TRBJ2-3, with unresolved D. The CDR3 is made up of 11 amino acids. Germline V gene data show CDR1 as SEHNR and CDR2 as FQNEAQ (reference sequence). V was shortened by 4 bases and J by 6 bases, with 5 bases between the two germline ends. Written as DNA, the CDR3 is TGTGCCAGCAGCTCTAAGGATACGCAGTATTTT. Translated, it gives CASSSKDTQYF.

V gene TRBV5-1 combines with J gene TRBJ2-1, with 13 bases aligning to TRBD2. V lost 5 bases, J lost 10 bases, and 9 bases stayed unmatched. CDR3 length: 15 amino acids. Germline assignment: CDR1 SGHRS and CDR2 YFSETQ. This CDR3 is CASSPTSGGTGEQFF. The CDR3 nucleotides are TGCGCCAGCAGTCCGACTAGCGGGGGGACAGGGGAGCAGTTCTTC.

The chain carries TRBV18 and TRBJ1-2; the D is unclear. Looked up from germline, CDR1 is KGHSH and CDR2 is LQKENI. The CDR3 runs to 16 residues. Between the trimmed V and J ends, which lost 2 bases and 3 bases, there was a span of 16 bases. CDR3 DNA sequence: TGTGCCAGCTCACCAGGCCGGCAGTGGGTGGACTATGGCTACACCTTC. Translating it yields CASSPGRQWVDYGYTF.

The gene calls are TRBV28 and TRBJ2-1, with 8 bases identical to TRBD1. Germline V gene lookup returns CDR1 MDHEN and CDR2 SYDVKM. There are 15 residues in the CDR3. With 2 bases clipped from V and 4 bases from J, the junction kept 4 bases outside the gene matches. The CDR3: CASSLAGGTYNEQFF. In DNA, the CDR3 is TGTGCCAGCAGTTTAGCAGGGGGCACGTACAATGAGCAGTTCTTC. The full variable domain, with the rest looked up from reference TRBV28 and TRBJ2-1, is DVKVTQSSRYLVKRTGEKVFLECVQDMDHENMFWYRQDPGLGLRLIYFSYDVKMKEKGDIPEGYSVSREKKERFSLILESASTNQTSMYLCASSLAGGTYNEQFFGPGTRLTVL.